This entry is about one TCR beta chain. Its matching antigen is unknown. The sample is drawn from a study of T cells in Graves' hyperthyroidism and ophthalmopathy. Overall study findings and caveats: It was a median around 6 months before onset that the model predicted ophthalmopathy. Most expanded thyroid clonotypes above 0.001 recurred in blood.

Stable Graves' hyperthyroidism denoted no ophthalmopathy progression over 18 months. The CDR3 has 14 amino acids. Germline lookup yields CDR1 SGHNT and CDR2 YYREEE (reference sequence). V lost 4 bases and J lost 5; bases outside the gene matches: 4. Regions amplified from RNA transcripts were the TCR beta CDR3 regions. Researchers ran a first-round RT-PCR on the TCR CDR3 using the HTBI primer set. MiXCR was run by TCRdb on the multiplex PCR reads, yielding one entry per CDR3 protein. The table records around 520,000 distinct CDR3 sequences, around 14% of them present only once. The sequence was collected from a woman aged 18-29 years with Graves' hyperthyroidism. V gene TRBV5-4 combines with J gene TRBJ2-1, with TRBD1 matching over 9 bases. Sequenced sample: blood. CDR3 DNA sequence: TGTGCCAGCAGCAGGGGACAGGGAAACAATGAGCAGTTCTTC. This gives the protein CASSRGQGNNEQFF.